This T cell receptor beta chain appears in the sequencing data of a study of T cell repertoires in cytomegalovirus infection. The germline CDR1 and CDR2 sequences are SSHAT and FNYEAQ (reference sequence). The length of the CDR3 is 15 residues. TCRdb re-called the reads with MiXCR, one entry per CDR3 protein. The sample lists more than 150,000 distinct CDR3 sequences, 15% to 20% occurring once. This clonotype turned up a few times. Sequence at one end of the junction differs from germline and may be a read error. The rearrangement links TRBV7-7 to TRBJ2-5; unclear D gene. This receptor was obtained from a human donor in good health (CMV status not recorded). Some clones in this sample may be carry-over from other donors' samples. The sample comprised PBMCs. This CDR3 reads CASSLEGYGGETQYF. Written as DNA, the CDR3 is TGTGCTAGCAGCTTAGAAGGTTACGGTGGGGAGACCCAGTACTTC.